A single sample is the source of the 27 T cell receptor beta chains below, sequenced in a study of blood T cell repertoires in COVID-19. The protocol was immunoSEQ multiplex PCR, while the TCRdb copy is restricted to in-frame clones and leaves out a portion. The sample shows 100,000 to 120,000 clones, more than 75% of them seen only once. The sequencing sample was made of peripheral blood. The receptors derive from a woman between 50 and 59 years old with acute or convalescent COVID-19.

The chain has TRBV5-1 and TRBJ2-2; TRBD1 matches at 9 bases. CDR3 length: 15 residues. In germline, CDR1 is SGHRS, CDR2 YFSETQ. J was trimmed by 6 bases and V by 9 bases; bases with no gene match: 12. The CDR3 DNA sequence: TGCGCCACGAAAACCGGGACAGGGAATTCCGGGGAGCTGTTTTTT. Encoded protein: CATKTGTGNSGELFF.

The chain uses TRBV5-1 and TRBJ1-2, with a tentative D call TRBD1 (5 bases). The CDR3 length is 15 residues. Germline V gene lookup returns CDR1 SGHRS and CDR2 YFSETQ. The V end was cut by 1 base, the J end by 4 bases, with 14 bases between. The CDR3 bases are TGCGCCAGCAGCTTGAGCGGCAGGGAGGGCTATGGCTACACCTTC. Amino acids: CASSLSGREGYGYTF.

J is TRBJ2-7 and V is TRBV27; 8 bases match TRBD1. Germline values: CDR1 MNHEY, CDR2 SMNVEV (reference sequence). J gave up 1 base and V 4 bases, and 3 bases lay outside the gene matches. The length of the CDR3 is 14 residues. The DNA for the CDR3 is TGTGCCAGCAGTTCCAGGGGGCGATCCTACGAGCAGTACTTC. Translated: CASSSRGRSYEQYF.

The chain couples TRBV28 to TRBJ1-2, with a tentative D call TRBD1 (6 bases). Germline CDR1 reads MDHEN; CDR2 reads SYDVKM. The CDR3 runs 13 residues. Deletions cut 5 bases from V and 8 bases from J, with 15 bases between. CDR3 coding DNA: TGTGCCAGCAGTCCACACCGGACAGTAGGCTACACCTTC. Protein: CASSPHRTVGYTF.

The chain carries TRBV11-2 and TRBJ2-3; D is possibly TRBD2 (6 bases). This CDR3 comprises 17 residues. V gave up 5 bases and J gave up 0 bases, with 18 bases separating them. Germline lookup yields CDR1 SGHAT and CDR2 FQNNGV. CDR3 protein: CASSLGGQGLSTDTQYF. The CDR3 DNA reads as TGTGCCAGCAGCCTCGGAGGGCAGGGCCTTAGCACAGATACGCAGTATTTT. The full variable domain, rest sourced from reference TRBV11-2 and TRBJ2-3, is EAGVAQSPRYKIIEKRQSVAFWCNPISGHATLYWYQQILGQGPKLLIQFQNNGVVDDSQLPKDRFSAERLKGVDSTLKIQPAKLEDSAVYLCASSLGGQGLSTDTQYFGPGTRLTVL.

The chain joins TRBV6-5 to TRBJ2-5, with 9 positions matching TRBD1. CDR3 length: 13 residues. From germline, CDR1 is MNHEY and CDR2 SVGAGI. V was clipped by 8 bases and J by 5 bases; unmatched bases: 6. This chain's CDR3 is CASGTGGRETQYF. CDR3 sequence (DNA): TGTGCCAGCGGTACAGGGGGCAGGGAGACCCAGTACTTC.

The chain uses TRBV2 and TRBJ2-1; D is unresolved. The V gene lost 4 bases and the J gene lost 6 bases, with 4 bases spanning the gap. In germline, CDR1 is SNHLY, CDR2 FYNNEI. The CDR3 totals 11 residues. The CDR3 region has the DNA TGTGCCAGCAGTGCGGGCAATGAGCAGTTCTTC. Residues: CASSAGNEQFF.

CDR3: CASSQDASGSHYNEQFF. CDR3 DNA sequence: TGTGCCAGCAGCCAAGATGCTAGCGGGAGCCATTACAATGAGCAGTTCTTC. The chain is built from TRBV3-1 (or the pseudogene TRBV3-2) and TRBJ2-1, with 10 nucleotides matching TRBD2. Germline lookup yields CDR1 LGHDT and CDR2 YNNKEL (reference sequence). CDR3 length: 17 amino acids. Trimming took 0 bases from V and 4 from J; bases not matched to a gene: 6.

This clone came up a few times. The chain links TRBV5-1 to TRBJ1-3; the match to TRBD1 covers 8 bases. The CDR3 is 16 amino acids. Germline V gene sequence: CDR1 SGHRS, CDR2 YFSETQ. V lost 1 base and J lost 3; bases outside the gene matches: 6. The DNA of the CDR3 is TGCGCCAGCAGCTTGCGGCAGGGGGCCGGTGGAAACACCATATATTTT. Residues: CASSLRQGAGGNTIYF. Looking up the rest from reference TRBV5-1 and TRBJ1-3 gives the full variable domain: KAGVTQTPRYLIKTRGQQVTLSCSPISGHRSVSWYQQTPGQGLQFLFEYFSETQRNKGNFPGRFSGRQFSNSRSEMNVSTLELGDSALYLCASSLRQGAGGNTIYFGEGSWLTVV.

The chain carries TRBV27 and TRBJ2-6, with a tentative D call TRBD2 (5 bases). Trimming cost V 6 bases and J 2 bases, with 17 bases left between them. This CDR3 contains 17 residues. Germline values: CDR1 MNHEY, CDR2 SMNVEV (reference sequence). The CDR3 sequence: CASSPAPPGAGANVLTF. The CDR3 bases are TGTGCCAGCAGCCCGGCCCCCCCCGGGGCTGGGGCCAACGTCCTGACTTTC.

The chain couples TRBV19 to TRBJ2-3; D not resolved. V shed 6 bases and J shed 8 bases, with 15 bases lying between them. The CDR3 spans 13 residues. Germline CDR1 is LNHDA and CDR2 is SQIVND (reference sequence). CDR3 in DNA: TGTGCCAGTAGAAACGCGAATAGAGTTACGCAGTATTTT. Protein product: CASRNANRVTQYF.

Only one count was recorded for this clone. V is TRBV6-5 and J is TRBJ2-7, with 7 positions matching TRBD1. The length of the CDR3 is 14 residues. V shed 5 bases, J shed 3 bases, and the junction held 7 bases outside the gene matches. The V gene's germline CDR1 is MNHEY and CDR2 SVGAGI. CDR3 DNA: TGTGCCAGCAGTAAACAGACAGGGATCTACGAGCAGTACTTC. Translating it yields CASSKQTGIYEQYF.

The chain employs TRBV6-1 and TRBJ2-7; tentatively, D is TRBD1 (6 bases). The CDR3 consists of 14 residues. Looked up from germline, CDR1 is MNHNS and CDR2 is SASEGT. V lost 3 bases to trimming and J lost 6 bases, with 15 bases between them. The CDR3 reads CASSEGTWVSEQYF. CDR3 bases: TGTGCCAGCAGTGAGGGGACATGGGTCTCCGAGCAGTACTTC.

The rearrangement uses TRBV12-5 and TRBJ1-1; 11 nucleotides match TRBD1. The CDR3 is 13 residues long. The germline V gene has CDR1 LGHNT and CDR2 FRNRAP. Trimming cost V 7 bases and J 4 bases; bases outside gene matches: 2. CDR3 nucleotides: TGTGCTAGTGAGGGGACAGGGGGCACTGAAGCTTTCTTT. Its protein is CASEGTGGTEAFF.

The chain joins TRBV18 to TRBJ2-5, with a possible D match to TRBD1 (6 bases). CDR1 is KGHSH, CDR2 LQKENI, per germline. The ends were cut back, 8 bases at V and 1 base at J, with 14 bases in the middle. There are 14 residues in the CDR3. The CDR3 loop reads CASLGPGAQETQYF. The DNA for the CDR3 is TGTGCCAGCCTAGGCCCAGGGGCCCAAGAGACCCAGTACTTC.

This clone was seen once. V and J are TRBV2 and TRBJ2-3, with 11 bases matching TRBD2. With 8 bases clipped from V and 2 bases from J, the junction kept 15 bases outside the gene matches. The CDR3 contains 18 residues. Germline loops: CDR1 SNHLY, CDR2 FYNNEI. CDR3 nucleotides: TGTGCCAGCTATCCCCGGGGTCCGACTAGCGGGGTCACAGATACGCAGTATTTT. It yields the protein CASYPRGPTSGVTDTQYF.

This clone was detected only once. The J gene is TRBJ2-2, the V gene TRBV5-1, with D maybe TRBD2 (5 bases). Germline-derived CDR1 and CDR2 are SGHRS and YFSETQ. V gave up 10 bases and J gave up 7 bases, with 11 bases separating them. CDR3 length: 11 residues. The CDR3 DNA reads TGCGCCTCCGGGAATCACGGGGAGCTGTTTTTT. This translates into CASGNHGELFF.

This chain connects TRBV11-2 to TRBJ2-3; 10 bases map to TRBD2. Germline loops: CDR1 SGHAT, CDR2 FQNNGV. With 2 bases clipped from V and 6 bases from J, the junction kept 5 bases outside the gene matches. The CDR3 spans 15 residues. CDR3 amino acids: CASSLRAGGPDTQYF. The CDR3 DNA reads TGTGCCAGCAGCTTACGAGCGGGAGGGCCGGATACGCAGTATTTT.

This chain uses TRBV5-1 with TRBJ1-1, with D maybe TRBD1 (6 bases). The V and J ends lost 1 base and 7 bases respectively, with 17 bases between them. The CDR3 length is 15 residues. Germline CDR1 is SGHRS and CDR2 is YFSETQ. CDR3 in DNA: TGCGCCAGCAGCTTGAAGTCAGGGGAGTTTGGTGAAGCTTTCTTT. Residues: CASSLKSGEFGEAFF.

The V call is TRBV6-5, the J call TRBJ2-7; D may be TRBD1 (5 bases). The CDR3 extends over 14 amino acids. The V gene's germline CDR1 is MNHEY and CDR2 SVGAGI. V was shortened by 6 bases and J by 2 bases, with 14 bases between the two germline ends. The CDR3 DNA reads as TGTGCCAGCAGCCCAGGGATGGATACCTACGAGCAGTACTTC. Translating gives CASSPGMDTYEQYF.

The rearrangement joins TRBV19 to TRBJ2-6; 7 bases fit TRBD1. CDR1 is LNHDA and CDR2 is SQIVND in the germline V gene (reference sequence). V lost 6 bases to trimming and J lost 2 bases; unmatched junction nucleotides: 7. The CDR3 extends over 16 amino acids. The CDR3 bases are TGTGCCAGTAGAAACAGGGGATCTGCTGGGGCCAACGTCCTGACTTTC. Its translation: CASRNRGSAGANVLTF.

V usage is TRBV29-1 and J usage is TRBJ2-5; D is ambiguous. The V end lost 4 bases, the J end lost 1 base, and 13 bases lay between the germline ends. Germline V CDR1 and CDR2: SQVTM, ANQGSEA. The CDR3 runs to 14 residues. The CDR3 region has the DNA TGCAGCGTTGGAGGTTCGCGTACCCAAGAGACCCAGTACTTC. Protein sequence: CSVGGSRTQETQYF.

This clone showed up just a few times. The chain has TRBV7-2 and TRBJ2-1; the D gene is possibly TRBD2 (6 bases). This CDR3 is 15 amino acids long. V lost 5 bases, J lost 4 bases, and 15 bases lay in between. CDR1 and CDR2 from the germline V gene are SGHTA and FQGNSA. CDR3 sequence (DNA): TGTGCCAGCAGCGGAGGGCCGCAGACGTACAATGAGCAGTTCTTC. Translation gives CASSGGPQTYNEQFF.

This clone was recorded once. V is TRBV5-1 and J is TRBJ1-2, with D possibly TRBD1 on 6 matching bases. This CDR3 has 14 amino acids. Germline V gene lookup returns CDR1 SGHRS and CDR2 YFSETQ. V was cut by 4 bases and J by 8 bases, with 18 bases left in between. The DNA of the CDR3 is TGCGCCAGCAGCCCGGATCCGACAGGTCTCGGCTACACCTTC. Protein: CASSPDPTGLGYTF. The full variable domain, rest sourced from reference TRBV5-1 and TRBJ1-2, is KAGVTQTPRYLIKTRGQQVTLSCSPISGHRSVSWYQQTPGQGLQFLFEYFSETQRNKGNFPGRFSGRQFSNSRSEMNVSTLELGDSALYLCASSPDPTGLGYTFGSGTRLTVV.

The V gene is TRBV19, the J gene TRBJ2-7; 13 bases agree with TRBD2. Losses at the gene ends were 4 bases for V and 7 bases for J; bases not matched to a gene: 7. The length of the CDR3 is 15 residues. CDR1 is LNHDA, CDR2 SQIVND, per germline (reference sequence). In DNA form, the CDR3 reads TGTGCCAGTAGTAGAGGACTAGCGGGAGCGGGGGAGCAGTACTTC. It specifies CASSRGLAGAGEQYF.

The genes are TRBV7-9 and TRBJ2-1, with D tentatively TRBD2 (7 bases). Germline assignment: CDR1 SEHNR and CDR2 FQNEAQ (reference sequence). The V end was cut by 7 bases, the J end by 6 bases, with 22 bases between. This CDR3 spans 16 amino acids. In DNA, the CDR3 is TGTGCCAGCACCCCAAGAGGGGGAGGGGGGCGCAATGAGCAGTTCTTC. Its protein is CASTPRGGGGRNEQFF. The full variable domain, rest sourced from reference TRBV7-9 and TRBJ2-1, is DTGVSQNPRHKITKRGQNVTFRCDPISEHNRLYWYRQTLGQGPEFLTYFQNEAQLEKSRLLSDRFSAERPKGSFSTLEIQRTEQGDSAMYLCASTPRGGGGRNEQFFGPGTRLTVL.

This clone was observed a single time. The rearrangement uses TRBV6-5 and TRBJ1-4, with a weak D call TRBD1 (6 bases). V lost 7 bases and J 7 bases, leaving 19 bases between the germline ends. The CDR3 sequence is 15 residues long. CDR1 and CDR2 (germline): MNHEY, SVGAGI. The CDR3 is CASTSRPGQGEKLFF. CDR3 DNA: TGTGCCAGCACCTCCCGCCCGGGACAAGGTGAAAAACTGTTTTTT.